This T cell receptor (beta chain) came from a study of blood T cell repertoires in COVID-19. Study context: T cells, B-cell-depleted T cells, or PBMCs provided the cDNA or gDNA that served as material.

The CDR3 is 16 amino acids. CDR1 and CDR2 (germline): KGHSH, LQKENI. V was cut by 2 bases and J by 6 bases, with 14 bases left in between. Sequencing was performed with immunoSEQ multiplex PCR; in TCRdb, only in-frame clones are kept and a portion is missing. Among roughly 300,000 clones listed, about 90% were seen once. J is TRBJ1-6 and V is TRBV18; D is possibly TRBD1 (5 bases). The clonotype was recovered from a woman aged 45-65 years who had recovered from COVID-19. Sequenced input: peripheral blood. CDR3 coding DNA: TGTGCCAGCTCACCAGGTCCCGGGGGTAGTAATTCACCCCTCCACTTT. Encoded protein: CASSPGPGGSNSPLHF.